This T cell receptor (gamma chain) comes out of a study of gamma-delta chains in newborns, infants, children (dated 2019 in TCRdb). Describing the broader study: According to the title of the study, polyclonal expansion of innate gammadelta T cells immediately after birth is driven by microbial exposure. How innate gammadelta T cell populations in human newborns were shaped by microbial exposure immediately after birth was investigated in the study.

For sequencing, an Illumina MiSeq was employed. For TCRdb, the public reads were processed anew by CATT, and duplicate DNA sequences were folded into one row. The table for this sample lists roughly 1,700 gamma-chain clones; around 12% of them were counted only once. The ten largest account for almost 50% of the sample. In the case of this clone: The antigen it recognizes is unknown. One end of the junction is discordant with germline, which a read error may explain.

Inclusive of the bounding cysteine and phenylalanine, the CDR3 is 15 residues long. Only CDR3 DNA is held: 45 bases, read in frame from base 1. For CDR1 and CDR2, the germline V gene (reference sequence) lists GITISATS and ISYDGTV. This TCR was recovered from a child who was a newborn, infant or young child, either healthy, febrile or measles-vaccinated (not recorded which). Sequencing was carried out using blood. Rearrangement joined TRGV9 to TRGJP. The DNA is TGTGCCTCGTGGGAGGAACTGTTGGGCAAAAAAATCAAGGTATTT. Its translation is CASWEELLGKKIKVF.